The 27 T cell receptor beta chains below come from one sample, sequenced in a study of T cells in Graves' hyperthyroidism and ophthalmopathy. Amplified TCR beta CDR3 regions derived from RNA transcripts. First-round RT-PCR of the TCR CDR3 relied on the HTBI primer set. TCRdb analysed the multiplex PCR reads with MiXCR anew, one entry per CDR3 protein. The sample records approximately 360,000 distinct CDR3 sequences, 20% to 25% being singletons. The sequenced material came from blood. The receptors were sampled from a man between 50 and 59 years old with Graves' hyperthyroidism.

This rearrangement joins TRBV28 to TRBJ1-6, with a possible D match to TRBD1 (5 bases). Trimming took 8 bases from V and 9 from J, leaving 17 bases between them. The CDR3 is 14 residues long. Germline-derived CDR1 and CDR2 are MDHEN and SYDVKM. CDR3 sequence (DNA): TGTGCCAGCCTCCCCTCCGGGGCTAGTTCACCCCTCCACTTT. Translation gives CASLPSGASSPLHF.

The gene calls are TRBV5-1 and TRBJ2-1, with TRBD2 matching 10 bases. CDR1 SGHRS and CDR2 YFSETQ come from the germline V gene. The ends lost 5 bases at V and 7 bases at J; junction bases unmatched: 9. The CDR3 spans 15 residues. For the CDR3, the DNA is TGCGCCAGCAGAACCGGGACTAGCGCCCCAAATGAGCAGTTCTTC. It codes for CASRTGTSAPNEQFF.

The chain uses TRBV29-1 and TRBJ2-2; 7 bases are shared with TRBD1. The CDR3 sequence is 14 residues long. The V gene's germline CDR1 is SQVTM and CDR2 ANQGSEA. V lost 4 bases and J lost 1; bases outside the gene matches: 3. The CDR3 region has the DNA TGCAGCGTTGGAAGGACAGGGAACACCGGGGAGCTGTTTTTT. It encodes CSVGRTGNTGELFF.

This clonotype occurred many times. The genes are TRBV7-9 and TRBJ2-7, with D possibly being TRBD1 (8 bases). V was trimmed by 6 bases and J by 6 bases, leaving 21 bases between them. Germline values: CDR1 SEHNR, CDR2 FQNEAQ (reference sequence). The CDR3 has 15 residues. In nucleotides, the CDR3 is TGTGCCAGCAGACCCTGGGACAGGCCGGGGGGCGAGCAGTACTTC. It specifies CASRPWDRPGGEQYF. The variable domain in full, completed from reference TRBV7-9 and TRBJ2-7, reads DTGVSQNPRHKITKRGQNVTFRCDPISEHNRLYWYRQTLGQGPEFLTYFQNEAQLEKSRLLSDRFSAERPKGSFSTLEIQRTEQGDSAMYLCASRPWDRPGGEQYFGPGTRLTVT.

This chain connects TRBV7-3 to TRBJ2-1; 9 bases align to TRBD2. Germline V gene sequence: CDR1 SGHTA, CDR2 FQGTGA. V lost 4 bases and J lost 8; bases outside the gene matches: 27. The CDR3 runs 21 residues. The CDR3 nucleotides are TGTGCCAGCAGCTCATTCCCTATCGACAGGGTTGTGAGCGGGGGGCGGGATGAGCAGTTCTTC. Translation gives CASSSFPIDRVVSGGRDEQFF.

This clonotype was detected only once. This rearrangement joins TRBV5-5 to TRBJ2-1, with 10 bases lining up with TRBD2. CDR1 is SGHKS, CDR2 YYEKEE, per germline (reference sequence). V lost 0 bases and J lost 9; bases outside the gene matches: 9. The CDR3 loop spans 16 amino acids. The CDR3 nucleotides read TGTGCCAGCAGCTTGGCTTCACTAGCGGGATATAGTGAGCAGTTCTTC. This codes for CASSLASLAGYSEQFF.

For this clonotype: A clone one base away is much larger, so this may be a read error. The final CDR3 position lacks the conserved phenylalanine or tryptophan, pointing to a likely read error. This chain uses TRBV11-3 with TRBJ1-2; TRBD1 agrees at 7 bases. The V and J ends lost 5 bases and 1 base, in that order; junction bases with no gene match: 1. The CDR3 sequence is 13 residues long. Germline V lookup: CDR1 SGHNT, CDR2 YENEEA. The CDR3 reads CASSRGLNYGYTL. CDR3 DNA sequence: TGTGCCAGCAGCAGGGGGCTTAACTATGGCTACACCTTA.

Here the CDR3 DNA reads TGTGCCAGCAGCGCCCTACCGGGGGGCAATGAGCAGTTCTTC. Translating it yields CASSALPGGNEQFF. The chain links TRBV9 to TRBJ2-1; 7 bases align to TRBD2. CDR1 SGDLS and CDR2 YYNGEE come from the germline V gene. The CDR3 spans 14 residues. V dropped 3 bases and J dropped 6; count of bases not matched to a gene: 6.

This clonotype was counted between two and nine times. This chain uses TRBV5-1 with TRBJ2-5; 11 nucleotides align to TRBD2. Germline V CDR1 and CDR2: SGHRS, YFSETQ. The CDR3 contains 15 residues. The V gene end was trimmed by 4 bases and the J gene end by 5 bases; junction bases not matched to a gene: 7. This CDR3 is CASSRSGRGAETQYF. CDR3 bases: TGCGCCAGCAGCCGTAGCGGGAGGGGCGCGGAGACCCAGTACTTC. Full variable domain (remainder filled in from reference TRBV5-1 and TRBJ2-5): KAGVTQTPRYLIKTRGQQVTLSCSPISGHRSVSWYQQTPGQGLQFLFEYFSETQRNKGNFPGRFSGRQFSNSRSEMNVSTLELGDSALYLCASSRSGRGAETQYFGPGTRLLVL.

In this sample, this clonotype turned up a few times. The chain uses TRBV12-3 or TRBV12-4 and TRBJ2-2; D is unclear. V was clipped by 5 bases and J by 4 bases, with 11 bases between them. This CDR3 is 14 amino acids long. CDR3 sequence (DNA): TGTGCCAGCAGTATGACACGGTTCACCGGGGAGCTGTTTTTT. Translation gives CASSMTRFTGELFF.

In this sample, this clonotype turned up a few times. This chain links TRBV7-9 with TRBJ2-1, with 8 bases fitting TRBD2. J gave up 4 bases and V 8 bases, and 13 bases lay outside the gene matches. This CDR3 comprises 16 residues. The V gene's germline CDR1 is SEHNR and CDR2 FQNEAQ (reference sequence). CDR3 in DNA: TGTGCCAGCGGCGGGGCAGGTAGCGGGATATACAATGAGCAGTTCTTC. Protein product: CASGGAGSGIYNEQFF.

At least ten counts were recorded for this clonotype. This rearrangement joins TRBV6-1 to TRBJ1-5; D is possibly TRBD1 (5 bases). Trimming took off 7 bases at V and 5 bases at J, with 18 bases between the two ends. Germline V gene sequence: CDR1 MNHNS, CDR2 SASEGT. CDR3 length: 15 residues. Here the CDR3 reads CASTKRGRLDQPQHF. The CDR3 DNA is TGTGCCAGCACAAAACGGGGCAGACTCGATCAGCCCCAGCATTTT.

In the case of this clonotype: Just one base apart from a much larger clone, this may be a read error. The chain has TRBV28 and TRBJ2-1; 7 bases are shared with TRBD2. CDR3 length equals 15 residues. The germline V gene has CDR1 MDHEN and CDR2 SYDVKM. V shed 6 bases and J 6 bases; nucleotides not matched to a gene: 11. Here the CDR3 reads CASSPGGWGGNEQFF. The CDR3, as DNA: TGTGCCAGCAGCCCCGGCGGGTGGGGGGGCAATGAGCAGTTCTTC.

This clonotype was picked up a small number of times. The chain joins TRBV11-2 to TRBJ2-1; 7 nucleotides agree with TRBD2. With 2 bases clipped from V and 0 bases from J, the junction kept 13 bases outside the gene matches. Germline assignment: CDR1 SGHAT and CDR2 FQNNGV. The CDR3 is 19 amino acids. CDR3 coding DNA: TGTGCCAGCAGCTTATCTAGCGGTTCATTCGGTAGCTCCTACAATGAGCAGTTCTTC. Its protein product is CASSLSSGSFGSSYNEQFF.

This clonotype has a handful of counts. The chain joins TRBV7-2 to TRBJ2-2, with 10 bases aligning to TRBD2. The length of the CDR3 is 16 residues. J lost 4 bases, V lost 0 bases, and 2 bases had no gene match. Germline V gene lookup returns CDR1 SGHTA and CDR2 FQGNSA. The CDR3 region is CASSLASGRVTGELFF. In DNA form, the CDR3 reads TGTGCCAGCAGCTTAGCCAGCGGGAGGGTCACCGGGGAGCTGTTTTTT.

This chain joins TRBV20-1 and TRBJ2-7; 9 nucleotides match TRBD2. CDR3 size: 14 residues. The trim removed 6 bases at V and 0 bases at J, leaving 6 bases unmatched. The germline V gene encodes CDR1 DFQATT and CDR2 SNEGSKA (reference sequence). For the CDR3, the DNA is TGCAGTGCCCCCGTACTAGCGGGCTCCTACGAGCAGTACTTC. Its protein product is CSAPVLAGSYEQYF.

Points on this clonotype: Compared with germline, one end of the junction differs, possibly owing to a read error. This chain joins TRBV7-2 and TRBJ2-7, with 7 bases lining up with TRBD1. Per the germline V gene, CDR1 is SGHTA and CDR2 is FQGNSA. The CDR3 length is 15 residues. DNA of the CDR3: TGCGCCAGCAGCCAAGATGACAGGGCGAACTACGAGCAGTACTTC. This sequence encodes CASSQDDRANYEQYF.

The chain links TRBV6-2 or TRBV6-3 to TRBJ2-7; D uncertain. CDR3 length: 15 residues. V was cut by 2 bases and J by 6 bases, with 17 bases left in between. CDR1 is MNHEY and CDR2 is SVGEGT in the germline V gene. This CDR3 is CASSYVLMGIGEQYF. CDR3 coding DNA: TGTGCCAGCAGTTACGTTCTAATGGGGATTGGCGAGCAGTACTTC.

This clonotype has at least ten counts. This chain uses TRBV11-2 with TRBJ2-7; 8 bases map to TRBD2. With V trimmed by 0 bases and J by 4 bases, 8 bases remained unmatched. CDR3 size: 16 residues. Germline V gene sequence: CDR1 SGHAT, CDR2 FQNNGV. The CDR3 sequence is CASSLDAGLASYEQYF. The CDR3 coding sequence is TGTGCCAGCAGCTTAGATGCTGGACTAGCATCATACGAGCAGTACTTC.

This clonotype was detected many times. V usage is TRBV7-9 and J usage is TRBJ2-1, with 8 nucleotides matching TRBD1. The length of the CDR3 is 16 residues. V lost 1 base to trimming and J lost 7 bases; unmatched junction nucleotides: 9. Germline CDR1 is SEHNR and CDR2 is FQNEAQ (reference sequence). This CDR3 is CASSLVTGGWGNEQFF. In DNA form, the CDR3 reads TGTGCCAGCAGCTTAGTAACAGGGGGGTGGGGGAATGAGCAGTTCTTC.

This clonotype was seen a single time. J is TRBJ2-5 and V is TRBV19, with 9 bases identical to TRBD2. Germline CDR1 LNHDA, CDR2 SQIVND (reference sequence). The CDR3 spans 16 residues. Germline trimming cut 7 bases from V and 0 bases from J; bases unmatched to any gene: 9. The CDR3 sequence: CASTPGSGSYQETQYF. As DNA, the CDR3 is TGTGCCAGTACCCCGGGTAGCGGGAGTTACCAAGAGACCCAGTACTTC.

The gene calls are TRBV11-3 and TRBJ1-1; D remains unclear. Trimming removed 0 bases from V and 8 bases from J, with 7 bases in between. The CDR3 length is 12 residues. From germline, CDR1 is SGHNT and CDR2 YENEEA. The CDR3 coding sequence is TGTGCCAGCAGCTTAGAGGGCGGAGAAGCTTTCTTT. It codes for CASSLEGGEAFF.

The V and J genes are TRBV6-5 and TRBJ2-1; D is possibly TRBD1 (6 bases). The CDR3 spans 18 residues. Between the trimmed V and J ends, which lost 2 bases and 9 bases, there was a span of 26 bases. Germline lookup yields CDR1 MNHEY and CDR2 SVGAGI. CDR3 region: CASSYGATRGTRGSEQFF. The DNA for the CDR3 is TGTGCCAGCAGTTACGGAGCGACAAGGGGTACGAGGGGGAGTGAGCAGTTCTTC.

V is TRBV3-1 and J is TRBJ2-1; 12 bases are shared with TRBD2. CDR1 LGHDT and CDR2 YNNKEL come from the germline V gene (reference sequence). V was pared by 3 bases and J by 10 bases, with 1 base of the junction left unmatched. The CDR3 is 13 residues long. In DNA form, the CDR3 reads TGTGCCAGCAGCCACGGGACTAGCGGGGAGCAGTTCTTC. Translation gives CASSHGTSGEQFF.

This chain links TRBV12-3 or TRBV12-4 with TRBJ2-3, with 8 positions matching TRBD2. The CDR3 has 16 amino acids. The junction had 13 bases not matched to a gene; V was cut back by 5 bases and J by 6 bases. DNA for the CDR3: TGTGCCAGCAGTCCCCTTAGCGGGATACCCACCGATACGCAGTATTTT. As protein: CASSPLSGIPTDTQYF.

This clonotype was observed a handful of times. The chain combines TRBV5-1 with TRBJ2-1; D possibly corresponds to TRBD1 (6 bases). From germline, CDR1 is SGHRS and CDR2 YFSETQ. V dropped 3 bases and J dropped 9 bases, with 10 bases sitting between them. This CDR3 is built from 12 residues. The CDR3, as DNA: TGCGCCAGCAGCTCAGGGGAATTTGAGCAGTTCTTC. Residues: CASSSGEFEQFF.

The chain combines TRBV6-1 with TRBJ2-1; TRBD1 is a possible D gene (6 bases). The germline CDR1 and CDR2 sequences are MNHNS and SASEGT. This CDR3 is built from 16 residues. V was cut by 0 bases and J by 2 bases, with 11 bases left in between. Written as DNA, the CDR3 is TGTGCCAGCAGTGAAGCAAGACACAGGGCCTACAATGAGCAGTTCTTC. Translated, it gives CASSEARHRAYNEQFF.